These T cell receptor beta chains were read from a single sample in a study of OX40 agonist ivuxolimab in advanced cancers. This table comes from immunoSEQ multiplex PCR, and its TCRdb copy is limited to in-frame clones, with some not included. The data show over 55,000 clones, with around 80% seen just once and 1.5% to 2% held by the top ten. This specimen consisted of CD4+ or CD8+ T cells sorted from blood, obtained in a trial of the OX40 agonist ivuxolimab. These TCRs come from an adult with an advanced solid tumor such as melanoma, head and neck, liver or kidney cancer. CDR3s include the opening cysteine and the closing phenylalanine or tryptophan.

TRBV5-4 CASSLGGAPSNTGELFF
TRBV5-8 CASSSYGDEKLFF
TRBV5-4 CASSLRAGTYGYTF
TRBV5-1 CASSWTGTGEAGELFF
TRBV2 CATNSGPNQPQHF
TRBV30 CAWSPYRGTMIGVAAGTEAFF
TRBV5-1 CASRPTLNSPNEKLFF
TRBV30 CAWSDVPGAGYTF
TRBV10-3 CAISALADQETQYF
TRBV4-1 CASSQERAGGAYNEQFF
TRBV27 CATPRAGLAGVAYNEQFF
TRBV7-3 CASSWGMNTEAFF
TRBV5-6 CASSSYRGSSGNTIYF
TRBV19 CASSIGVQRIADTQYF
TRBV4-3 CASSQEPVPQETQYF